Following are 27 T cell receptor beta chains from one sample sequenced in a study of T-cell reconstitution after alpha-beta-depleted transplantation in children. The library targeted TCRbeta and was prepared with unique molecular identifiers. Each CDR3 protein gets one entry after TCRdb re-called the PCR reads with MiXCR. The sample shows over 450,000 distinct CDR3 sequences, roughly 10% of them seen only once. This material consisted of PBMCs, taken before TCRalphabeta/CD19-depleted stem cell transplant. Receptor source: a child aged 2 to 15 with inherited bone marrow failure, due to receive a stem cell transplant.

This clonotype was detected ten times or more. DNA of the CDR3: TGCGCCAGCAGCTTGGTCCCGGGATCCTCCTACAATGAGCAGTTCTTC. Its translation: CASSLVPGSSYNEQFF. This chain links TRBV5-1 with TRBJ2-1, with D perhaps matching TRBD2 (5 bases). V was clipped by 0 bases and J by 0 bases, with 10 bases between them. The germline V gene has CDR1 SGHRS and CDR2 YFSETQ. The length of the CDR3 is 16 residues.

This clonotype was observed a handful of times. The chain has TRBV20-1 and TRBJ2-7; D gene ambiguous. This CDR3 comprises 13 residues. Germline CDR1 and CDR2: DFQATT and SNEGSKA (reference sequence). Trimming stripped 3 bases from V and 2 bases from J, with 11 bases between. The CDR3 nucleotides are TGCAGTGCTAGGGGCCTTACCACCTACGAGCAGTACTTC. Encoded protein: CSARGLTTYEQYF.

This clonotype was counted only a few times. Written as DNA, the CDR3 is TGTGCCACCAGCAGTATACAGGGGGTTGGTGAAAAACTGTTTTTT. This sequence encodes CATSSIQGVGEKLFF. The chain combines TRBV15 with TRBJ1-4, with 8 bases identical to TRBD1. Germline V gene data show CDR1 as LNHNV and CDR2 as YYDKDF (reference sequence). With V trimmed by 3 bases and J by 7 bases, 7 bases remained unmatched. This CDR3 contains 15 residues. The entire variable domain, with the rest obtained from reference TRBV15 and TRBJ1-4, is as follows: DAMVIQNPRYQVTQFGKPVTLSCSQTLNHNVMYWYQQKSSQAPKLLFHYYDKDFNNEADTPDNFQSRRPNTSFCFLDIRSPGLGDTAMYLCATSSIQGVGEKLFFGSGTQLSVL.

The J gene is TRBJ2-7, the V gene TRBV19, with 10 nucleotides matching TRBD1. The CDR3 totals 17 residues. The germline V gene has CDR1 LNHDA and CDR2 SQIVND (reference sequence). Unmatched junction bases numbered 20, after V lost 10 bases and J lost 5 bases. The DNA for the CDR3 is TGTGCCACCTCAGGGAGCTTCCGGGACAGGGGATGGGACGAGCAGTACTTC. Translating gives CATSGSFRDRGWDEQYF.

This clonotype was counted ten times or more. J is TRBJ2-7 and V is TRBV28, with 7 bases matching TRBD1. From germline, CDR1 is MDHEN and CDR2 SYDVKM. The J segment lost 0 bases and the V segment lost 5 bases, leaving 10 bases of the junction unmatched. The CDR3 is 16 residues long. CDR3 nucleotides: TGTGCCAGCAGTCATTGGGGCAGGGGGAACTCCTACGAGCAGTACTTC. Encoded protein: CASSHWGRGNSYEQYF.

This chain links TRBV29-1 with TRBJ2-1; perhaps TRBD2 as D (6 bases). There are 14 residues in the CDR3. CDR1 SQVTM and CDR2 ANQGSEA come from the germline V gene. Trimming took off 7 bases at V and 2 bases at J, with 15 bases between the two ends. The CDR3 spells CSAVGRSPYNEQFF. CDR3 coding DNA: TGCAGCGCGGTCGGGAGAAGCCCCTACAATGAGCAGTTCTTC.

This clonotype has ten or more counts. The genes are TRBV27 and TRBJ1-2, with 7 nucleotides matching TRBD1. Germline V CDR1 and CDR2: MNHEY, SMNVEV (reference sequence). V lost 8 bases to trimming and J lost 6 bases; unmatched junction nucleotides: 12. The CDR3 length is 14 residues. The chain's CDR3 is CASGRLDRDNGYTF. The CDR3 DNA follows: TGTGCCAGCGGACGCCTCGACAGGGACAATGGCTACACCTTC.

This clonotype has a count of ten or more. The chain links TRBV10-3 to TRBJ1-1; possibly TRBD1 for D (6 bases). This CDR3 is built from 12 residues. The germline gives CDR1 ENHRY, CDR2 SYGVKD. V shed 7 bases and J shed 1 base, with 7 bases lying between them. CDR3 residues: CAITDRNTEAFF. The CDR3 DNA follows: TGTGCCATCACGGACAGGAACACTGAAGCTTTCTTT.

This clonotype was detected many times. The chain couples TRBV29-1 to TRBJ1-2; a weak D match, TRBD1 (6 bases). CDR1 is SQVTM and CDR2 is ANQGSEA in the germline V gene. The CDR3 has 13 amino acids. Trimming took 3 bases from V and 0 from J, leaving 8 bases between them. The CDR3 protein is CSVERGANYGYTF. CDR3 nucleotides: TGCAGCGTTGAGAGGGGGGCTAACTATGGCTACACCTTC.

This clonotype was seen only a few times. The chain carries TRBV10-3 and TRBJ1-6; 10 nucleotides agree with TRBD1. CDR1 ENHRY and CDR2 SYGVKD come from the germline V gene. CDR3 size: 14 residues. The J segment lost 7 bases and the V segment lost 6 bases, leaving 3 bases of the junction unmatched. This chain's CDR3 is CAISRTGGNSPLHF. The CDR3 DNA sequence: TGTGCCATCAGCAGGACAGGGGGAAATTCACCCCTCCACTTT.

J is TRBJ2-1 and V is TRBV12-3 or TRBV12-4, with 10 bases matching TRBD2. The CDR3 length is 17 residues. Trimming removed 6 bases from V and 0 bases from J; junction bases left unmatched: 8. In DNA form, the CDR3 reads TGTGCCAGCAGGGAGCTAGCGGGAGCTCACTCCTACAATGAGCAGTTCTTC. Protein sequence: CASRELAGAHSYNEQFF.

This clonotype was observed many times. J is TRBJ2-3 and V is TRBV7-8, with 8 bases fitting TRBD2. V was clipped by 5 bases and J by 3 bases; unmatched bases: 13. The CDR3 is made up of 17 amino acids. CDR1 SGHVS and CDR2 FQNEAQ come from the germline V gene. The CDR3 DNA reads as TGTGCCAGCAGCCCACACAGCGGGGGCGGTGGGACAGATACGCAGTATTTT. This translates into CASSPHSGGGGTDTQYF.

This clonotype was detected many times. J is TRBJ2-3 and V is TRBV7-6; D possibly corresponds to TRBD2 (6 bases). Germline V gene data show CDR1 as SGHVS and CDR2 as FNYEAQ. The germline V and J ends were trimmed by 5 bases and 1 base, with 16 bases remaining between them. This CDR3 has 16 amino acids. In DNA, the CDR3 is TGTGCCAGCAGCGAGGTACTAGCTGGGGGCACAGATACGCAGTATTTT. Amino acids: CASSEVLAGGTDTQYF. The full variable domain, its missing parts supplied by reference TRBV7-6 and TRBJ2-3, is GAGVSQSPRYKVTKRGQDVALRCDPISGHVSLYWYRQALGQGPEFLTYFNYEAQQDKSGLPNDRFSAERPEGSISTLTIQRTEQRDSAMYRCASSEVLAGGTDTQYFGPGTRLTVL.

In its sample, this clonotype was seen many times. The chain combines TRBV10-2 with TRBJ2-7, with TRBD2 identical over 9 bases. V lost 3 bases, J lost 9 bases, and 12 bases stayed unmatched. The CDR3 contains 15 residues. CDR1 is WSHSY and CDR2 is SAAADI in the germline V gene. This CDR3 reads CASSDWASGIGAQYF. The DNA for the CDR3 is TGCGCCAGCAGTGATTGGGCTAGCGGGATTGGTGCGCAGTACTTC.

This clonotype occurred many times. The rearrangement uses TRBV29-1 and TRBJ2-6, with TRBD2 as a possible D gene (5 bases). The V end was cut by 4 bases, the J end by 8 bases, with 9 bases between. Germline CDR1 is SQVTM and CDR2 is ANQGSEA. The CDR3 runs 12 residues. The CDR3 DNA reads as TGCAGCGTTGCTAGGGAGACCAACGTCCTGACTTTC. Its translation is CSVARETNVLTF.

This clonotype came up many times. This sequence joins TRBV5-1 and TRBJ2-1; the match to TRBD2 covers 7 bases. CDR3 length: 16 amino acids. V lost 0 bases, J lost 8 bases, and 11 bases stayed unmatched. The germline CDR1 and CDR2 sequences are SGHRS and YFSETQ. The CDR3: CASSLVASGRGDEQFF. CDR3 nucleotides: TGCGCCAGCAGCTTGGTAGCTAGCGGACGGGGGGATGAGCAGTTCTTC. Drawing the rest from reference TRBV5-1 and TRBJ2-1, the complete variable domain is KAGVTQTPRYLIKTRGQQVTLSCSPISGHRSVSWYQQTPGQGLQFLFEYFSETQRNKGNFPGRFSGRQFSNSRSEMNVSTLELGDSALYLCASSLVASGRGDEQFFGPGTRLTVL.

This clonotype turned up a few times. The chain links TRBV12-3 or TRBV12-4 to TRBJ2-2; weak D call: TRBD1 (6 bases). The germline V and J ends were trimmed by 5 bases and 3 bases, with 19 bases remaining between them. The CDR3 sequence is 17 residues long. In nucleotides, the CDR3 is TGTGCCAGCAGTCCCGGGGACACCCGCCTTTACACCGGGGAGCTGTTTTTT. Its protein product is CASSPGDTRLYTGELFF.

This clonotype appeared a few times. This chain joins TRBV10-3 and TRBJ2-1, with 16 bases identical to TRBD2. Germline CDR1 ENHRY, CDR2 SYGVKD. The CDR3 runs to 17 residues. Trimming took 6 bases from V and 7 from J; bases not matched to a gene: 9. The CDR3, as DNA: TGTGCCATCAGCGTCCCGGGACTAGCGGGAGGGGGAAATGAGCAGTTCTTC. It translates to CAISVPGLAGGGNEQFF.

V and J are TRBV11-2 and TRBJ2-7; 7 nucleotides line up with TRBD2. V lost 0 bases and J lost 6; bases outside the gene matches: 8. CDR3 size: 15 residues. The germline V gene encodes CDR1 SGHAT and CDR2 FQNNGV. Here the CDR3 reads CASSLDVSGRGEQYF. The CDR3 DNA follows: TGTGCCAGCAGCTTAGACGTGTCAGGGAGGGGCGAGCAGTACTTC.

This clonotype showed up just a few times. The V call is TRBV30, the J call TRBJ1-3; D gene uncertain. Germline V CDR1 and CDR2: GTSNPN, SVGIG (reference sequence). CDR3 size: 15 residues. Trimming left V 1 base short and J 0 bases short, with 10 bases between. Here the CDR3 reads CAWSDFQPSGNTIYF. DNA for the CDR3: TGTGCCTGGAGTGATTTCCAACCCTCTGGAAACACCATATATTTT.

The chain combines TRBV6-1 with TRBJ2-7; the D is unclear. The CDR3 totals 13 residues. Germline V gene sequence: CDR1 MNHNS, CDR2 SASEGT. V was pared by 2 bases and J by 2 bases, with 7 bases between. CDR3: CASSELKPYEQYF. The DNA for the CDR3 is TGTGCCAGCAGTGAATTAAAACCCTACGAGCAGTACTTC.

In its sample, this clonotype was seen many times. The chain has TRBV27 and TRBJ2-3; 10 nucleotides line up with TRBD2. The germline gives CDR1 MNHEY, CDR2 SMNVEV (reference sequence). Unmatched junction bases numbered 5, after V lost 6 bases and J lost 2 bases. The CDR3 has 15 residues. The CDR3: CASRSLAGATDTQYF. As DNA, the CDR3 is TGTGCCAGCAGGAGCCTAGCGGGAGCCACAGATACGCAGTATTTT.

There are many counts of this clonotype. The chain is built from TRBV27 and TRBJ2-2, with 7 bases matching TRBD2. The ends lost 0 bases at V and 8 bases at J; junction bases unmatched: 21. Germline-derived CDR1 and CDR2 are MNHEY and SMNVEV (reference sequence). This CDR3 comprises 20 residues. The CDR3 protein is CASSLSPAYPHPSGLGELFF. The CDR3 region has the DNA TGTGCCAGCAGTTTATCACCGGCTTACCCCCATCCTAGCGGACTTGGGGAGCTGTTTTTT.

There are many counts of this clonotype. The rearrangement uses TRBV20-1 and TRBJ2-1; TRBD1 agrees at 8 bases. Germline trimming cut 3 bases from V and 0 bases from J; bases unmatched to any gene: 4. The CDR3 has 15 residues. Germline CDR1 is DFQATT and CDR2 is SNEGSKA (reference sequence). The DNA for the CDR3 is TGCAGTGCTAGGGCCGGGACAGGCTCCTACAATGAGCAGTTCTTC. It is translated as CSARAGTGSYNEQFF.

This chain connects TRBV6-5 to TRBJ2-3; TRBD1 aligns across 10 bases. This CDR3 contains 17 residues. Germline CDR1 reads MNHEY; CDR2 reads SVGAGI. V was clipped by 0 bases and J by 7 bases; unmatched bases: 10. CDR3 in DNA: TGTGCCAGCAGTTACTCGACGGACAGGGGGTTGGCACATACGCAGTATTTT. This codes for CASSYSTDRGLAHTQYF.

At least ten counts were recorded for this clonotype. V gene TRBV3-1 combines with J gene TRBJ1-5; TRBD1 aligns across 12 bases. This CDR3 has 16 amino acids. Germline V gene lookup returns CDR1 LGHDT and CDR2 YNNKEL (reference sequence). The V segment lost 1 base and the J segment 6 bases; nucleotides outside the gene matches: 4. The CDR3 DNA sequence: TGTGCCAGCAGCCAAGGCGGGACAGGGGGCAGTCAGCCCCAGCATTTT. Its protein is CASSQGGTGGSQPQHF.

This clonotype has at least ten counts. The chain combines TRBV7-9 with TRBJ2-7; D unclear. The V and J ends lost 5 bases and 7 bases respectively, with 6 bases between them. The CDR3 is 10 residues long. The germline CDR1 and CDR2 sequences are SEHNR and FQNEAQ (reference sequence). Written as DNA, the CDR3 is TGTGCCAGCAGCCCCCTGGAGCAGTACTTC. Protein product: CASSPLEQYF.